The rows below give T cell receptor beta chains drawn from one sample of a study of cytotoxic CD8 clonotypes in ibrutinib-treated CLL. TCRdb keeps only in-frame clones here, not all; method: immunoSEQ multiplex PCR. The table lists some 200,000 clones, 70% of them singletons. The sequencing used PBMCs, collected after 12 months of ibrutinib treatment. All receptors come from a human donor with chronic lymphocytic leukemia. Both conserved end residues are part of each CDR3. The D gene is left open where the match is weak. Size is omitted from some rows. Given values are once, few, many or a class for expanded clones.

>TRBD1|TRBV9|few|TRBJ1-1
TGTGCCAGCAGCCCCCGGACAGGAAACACTGAAGCTTTCTTT
CASSPRTGNTEAFF
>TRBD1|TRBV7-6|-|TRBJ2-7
TGTGCCAGCAGTCGGACAGGGGTGAACGAGCAGTACTTC
CASSRTGVNEQYF
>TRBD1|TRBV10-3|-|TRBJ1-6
TGTGCCATCAGTGTTACAGGGGGCGTTTCACCCCTCCACTTT
CAISVTGGVSPLHF
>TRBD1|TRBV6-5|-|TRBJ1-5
TGTGCCAGCAGAACTGACAGGGGCGACAATCAGCCCCAGCATTTT
CASRTDRGDNQPQHF
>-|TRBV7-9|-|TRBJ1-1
TGTGCCAGCAGGGCAGGTTTGAACACTGAAGCTTTCTTT
CASRAGLNTEAFF
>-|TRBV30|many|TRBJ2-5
TGTGCCTGGAGTGTATACGTGGGAGGCGGTCGGCAAGAGACCCAGTACTTC
CAWSVYVGGGRQETQYF
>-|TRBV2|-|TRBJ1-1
TGTGCCAGCAGTGTTGAGACGAACACTGAAGCTTTCTTT
CASSVETNTEAFF
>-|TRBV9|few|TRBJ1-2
TGTGCCAGCAGCGTAGGGGCAGACGTCTATGGCTACACCTTC
CASSVGADVYGYTF
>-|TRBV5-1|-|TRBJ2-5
TGCGCCAGCAGCTTGAGGGGCCAAGAGACCCAGTACTTC
CASSLRGQETQYF
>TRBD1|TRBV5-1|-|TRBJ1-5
TGCGCCAGCAGCTTGTCGGGACAGGGGCTTCAGCCCCAGCATTTT
CASSLSGQGLQPQHF
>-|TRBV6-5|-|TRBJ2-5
TGTGCCAGCAGTTTGGGTTTAGACCCAGAGACCCAGTACTTC
CASSLGLDPETQYF
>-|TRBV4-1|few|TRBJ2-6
TGCGCCAGCAGACCTGGGACCTCTGGGGCCAACGTCCTGACTTTC
CASRPGTSGANVLTF
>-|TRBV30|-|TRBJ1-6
TGTGCCTGGAGTCCATCACCGGGCCGGCCTAATTCACCCCTCCACTTT
CAWSPSPGRPNSPLHF
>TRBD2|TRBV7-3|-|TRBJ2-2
TGTGCCAGCAGCTTCGGGGGAGGGTTCACCGGGGAGCTGTTTTTT
CASSFGGGFTGELFF
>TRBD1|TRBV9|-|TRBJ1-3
TGTGCCAGCAGTTGGGACAGTACAGGAAACACCATATATTTT
CASSWDSTGNTIYF
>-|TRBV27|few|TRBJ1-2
TGTGCCAGCAGCCCGAAGAACTATGGCTACACCTTC
CASSPKNYGYTF
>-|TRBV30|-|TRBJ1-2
TGTGCCTGGAGTAGGGGGGACTATGGCTACACCTTC
CAWSRGDYGYTF
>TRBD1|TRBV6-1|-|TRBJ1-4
TGTGCCAGCAGCGGAAGCGGGACAGGGGCAATACTGTTTTTT
CASSGSGTGAILFF
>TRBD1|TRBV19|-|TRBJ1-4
TGTGCCAGTAGTATAGTTAACAGGGGAAATGAAAAACTGTTTTTT
CASSIVNRGNEKLFF
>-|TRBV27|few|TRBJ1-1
TGTGCCAGCAGCAGGTTGGGAGAGGACACTGAAGCTTTCTTT
CASSRLGEDTEAFF
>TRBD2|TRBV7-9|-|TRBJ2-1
TGTGCCAGCAGCTGGGGACACGGGACTAGCCGCAACAATGAGCAGTTCTTC
CASSWGHGTSRNNEQFF
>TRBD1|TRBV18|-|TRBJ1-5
TGTGCCAGCTCCGTTACAGGGGAGGTCCACAATCAGCCCCAGCATTTT
CASSVTGEVHNQPQHF
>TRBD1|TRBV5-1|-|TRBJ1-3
TGCGCCAGCAGCTTGGCCGGGACAGGGTCGTCTGGAAACACCATATATTTT
CASSLAGTGSSGNTIYF
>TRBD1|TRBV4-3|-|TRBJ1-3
TGCGCCAGCAGCCCCGGGACAGGGGAGTCTGGAAACACCATATATTTT
CASSPGTGESGNTIYF
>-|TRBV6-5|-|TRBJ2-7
TGTGCCAGCAGTTTTTTACAGGGACCCTACGAGCAGTACTTC
CASSFLQGPYEQYF
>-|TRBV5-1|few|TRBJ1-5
TGCGCCAGCAGCTTGGACCCCGCGGGCCAGCCCCAGCATTTT
CASSLDPAGQPQHF
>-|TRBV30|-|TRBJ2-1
TGTGCCTGGAGTAAGTGGAGCTCCTACAATGAGCAGTTCTTC
CAWSKWSSYNEQFF
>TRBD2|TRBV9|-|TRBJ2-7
TGTGCCAGCAGCGCCGCGGGGGGGACCTACACCTACGAGCAGTACTTC
CASSAAGGTYTYEQYF
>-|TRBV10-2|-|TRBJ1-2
TGCGCCAGCAGTGAGTTGGGGCAGGGGAAATATTTAGGCTACACCTTC
CASSELGQGKYLGYTF
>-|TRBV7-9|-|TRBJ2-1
TGTGCCAGCAGCTTAAGGGGACGCGATGAGCAGTTCTTC
CASSLRGRDEQFF
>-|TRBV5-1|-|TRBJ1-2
TGCGCCAGCAGCTTGGCCGGGGGCCGGGGCTACACCTTC
CASSLAGGRGYTF
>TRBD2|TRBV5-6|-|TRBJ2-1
TGTGCCAGCAGCTACCCTAGCGGGGGTTTCGGTGAGCAGTTCTTC
CASSYPSGGFGEQFF